The 24 T cell receptor beta chains below were found in one sample sequenced in a study of cytomegalovirus exposure and HLA in healthy donors. Vbeta (60) and Jbeta (13) primers were used in the PCR. This table comes from immunoSEQ multiplex PCR, and its TCRdb copy is limited to in-frame clones, with some not included. The data hold 100,000 to 150,000 clones, with under 90% observed a single time. The specimen was PBMCs. Receptors were obtained from a woman aged 35 to 49 in good health and CMV-seronegative.

V is TRBV19 and J is TRBJ1-1, with no clear D. This CDR3 comprises 14 residues. The V and J ends lost 2 bases and 3 bases respectively, with 10 bases between them. Germline V lookup: CDR1 LNHDA, CDR2 SQIVND (reference sequence). The CDR3 spells CASSIRPRDTEAFF. CDR3 DNA: TGTGCCAGTAGTATACGTCCGCGGGACACTGAAGCTTTCTTT.

The rearrangement links TRBV6-6 to TRBJ2-6, with D unresolved. CDR3 length: 13 residues. Trimming shortened V by 7 bases and J by 0 bases, and 4 bases separated the two germline ends. Looked up from germline, CDR1 is MNHNY and CDR2 is SVGAGI (reference sequence). The CDR3 DNA reads as TGTGCCAGCACCCGCTCTGGGGCCAACGTCCTGACTTTC. Amino acids: CASTRSGANVLTF.

This clone has only a few counts. The chain has TRBV7-8 and TRBJ2-7; D is perhaps TRBD2 (5 bases). From germline, CDR1 is SGHVS and CDR2 FQNEAQ. V was pared by 3 bases and J by 2 bases, with 11 bases between. CDR3 length: 14 amino acids. DNA for the CDR3: TGTGCCAGCAGCTTCGGAGGCACAACCTACGAGCAGTACTTC. It translates to CASSFGGTTYEQYF.

The CDR3 bases are TGCGCCAGCAGCCAAGGAGGATCTAGCGGAACCACAGATACGCAGTATTTT. Its translation: CASSQGGSSGTTDTQYF. V gene TRBV4-3 combines with J gene TRBJ2-3; 7 bases map to TRBD2. The V gene end was trimmed by 1 base and the J gene end by 2 bases; junction bases not matched to a gene: 9. The germline V gene encodes CDR1 LGHNA and CDR2 YSLEER. This CDR3 is built from 17 residues.

This CDR3 reads CSVEPPGQGASPYEQYF. DNA of the CDR3: TGCAGCGTTGAGCCGCCGGGACAGGGGGCTTCCCCCTACGAGCAGTACTTC. V usage is TRBV29-1 and J usage is TRBJ2-7; 12 bases are shared with TRBD1. The CDR3 spans 17 residues. From germline, CDR1 is SQVTM and CDR2 ANQGSEA. The V segment lost 3 bases and the J segment 2 bases; nucleotides outside the gene matches: 11.

The chain uses TRBV7-2 and TRBJ2-7, with D possibly TRBD2 on 6 matching bases. This CDR3 has 15 amino acids. Trimming removed 1 base at V and 7 bases at J, with 17 bases between. Germline V gene lookup returns CDR1 SGHTA and CDR2 FQGNSA. The DNA of the CDR3 is TGTGCCAGCAGCTTAGAACCAGTCGGGGGTAATGAGCAGTACTTC. This translates into CASSLEPVGGNEQYF.

This clone was observed a few times. The chain joins TRBV7-3 to TRBJ2-2; possible D gene TRBD2, 5 bases. V lost 3 bases, J lost 5 bases, and 16 bases lay in between. Germline V gene lookup returns CDR1 SGHTA and CDR2 FQGTGA. The CDR3 totals 16 residues. DNA for the CDR3: TGTGCCAGCAGCTTTGGCCTCCCCGGGGTGACCGGGGAGCTGTTTTTT. It translates to CASSFGLPGVTGELFF.

The rearrangement links TRBV27 to TRBJ1-4; 11 nucleotides match TRBD1. Trimming at V came to 5 bases and at J to 7 bases, leaving 3 bases not matched to a gene. CDR1 and CDR2 (germline): MNHEY, SMNVEV (reference sequence). The CDR3 extends over 14 amino acids. CDR3 amino acids: CASSPDRGLEKLFF. In DNA form, the CDR3 reads TGTGCCAGCAGTCCGGACAGGGGGCTTGAAAAACTGTTTTTT.

The chain couples TRBV7-8 to TRBJ1-3; TRBD1 is a possible D gene (5 bases). Germline V gene lookup returns CDR1 SGHVS and CDR2 FQNEAQ. The CDR3 length is 14 residues. V lost 5 bases and J 4 bases, leaving 12 bases between the germline ends. This CDR3 reads CASSRSPGGNTIYF. The DNA of the CDR3 is TGTGCCAGCAGCCGCTCCCCAGGGGGAAACACCATATATTTT.

This chain uses TRBV27 with TRBJ2-5; TRBD2 agrees at 8 bases. The CDR3 loop spans 15 amino acids. The junction had 9 bases not matched to a gene; V was cut back by 4 bases and J by 5 bases. CDR1 is MNHEY and CDR2 is SMNVEV in the germline V gene (reference sequence). The CDR3 loop is CASSSPSGSWETQYF. The CDR3 region has the DNA TGTGCCAGCAGTTCACCCAGCGGGAGTTGGGAGACCCAGTACTTC.

The J gene is TRBJ1-2, the V gene TRBV27; TRBD1 matches 8 bases. In germline, CDR1 is MNHEY, CDR2 SMNVEV (reference sequence). The CDR3 sequence is 14 residues long. Losses at the gene ends were 2 bases for V and 4 bases for J; bases not matched to a gene: 3. CDR3 region: CASSLGTGIYGYTF. In DNA, the CDR3 is TGTGCCAGCAGTTTAGGGACAGGAATCTATGGCTACACCTTC.

V usage is TRBV7-9 and J usage is TRBJ1-2; D possibly corresponds to TRBD1 (5 bases). The V gene's germline CDR1 is SEHNR and CDR2 FQNEAQ (reference sequence). Trimming took off 2 bases at V and 7 bases at J, with 14 bases between the two ends. The CDR3 is 14 amino acids. CDR3 loop: CASSLTSGLSGYTF. The CDR3 DNA reads as TGTGCCAGCAGCTTAACATCAGGGTTAAGTGGCTACACCTTC.

This clone came up a few times. V gene TRBV19 combines with J gene TRBJ1-6; tentatively, D is TRBD1 (6 bases). V was shortened by 1 base and J by 7 bases, with 8 bases between the two germline ends. This CDR3 is built from 14 residues. Germline values: CDR1 LNHDA, CDR2 SQIVND (reference sequence). The CDR3 DNA is TGTGCCAGTAGTATAGGACAGGCCAATTCACCCCTCCACTTT. Encoded protein: CASSIGQANSPLHF.

The V and J genes are TRBV11-1 and TRBJ2-3; 11 positions agree with TRBD2. Germline values: CDR1 SGHAT, CDR2 FQDESV (reference sequence). This CDR3 comprises 15 residues. Trimming at V came to 5 bases and at J to 5 bases, leaving 6 bases not matched to a gene. CDR3 nucleotide sequence: TGTGCCAGCAGCAAGACTAGCGGGAAGGTAGATACGCAGTATTTT. Amino acid sequence: CASSKTSGKVDTQYF. The full variable domain, its missing parts supplied by reference TRBV11-1 and TRBJ2-3, is EAEVAQSPRYKITEKSQAVAFWCDPISGHATLYWYRQILGQGPELLVQFQDESVVDDSQLPKDRFSAERLKGVDSTLKIQPAELGDSAMYLCASSKTSGKVDTQYFGPGTRLTVL.

This clone was seen a few times. The CDR3 region is CASSQDSVGLSSYEQYF. In DNA, the CDR3 is TGCGCCAGCAGCCAAGACTCAGTCGGGTTAAGCTCCTACGAGCAGTACTTC. V is TRBV4-1 and J is TRBJ2-7; D remains ambiguous. The CDR3 covers 17 residues. V lost 0 bases, J lost 0 bases, and 15 bases lay in between. The V gene's germline CDR1 is MGHRA and CDR2 YSYEKL.

On this clone itself: Mismatch with germline at one junction end may stem from a read error. The chain links TRBV25-1 to TRBJ1-2; D possibly corresponds to TRBD1 (6 bases). Looked up from germline, CDR1 is MGHDK and CDR2 is SYGVNS. There are 15 residues in the CDR3. CDR3 sequence reads: CASSEMGAANHGYTF. The CDR3 bases are TGTGCCAGCAGTGAAATGGGGGCAGCTAACCATGGCTACACCTTC.

The chain employs TRBV4-1 and TRBJ1-5; the D gene is possibly TRBD1 (5 bases). CDR1 and CDR2 from the germline V gene are MGHRA and YSYEKL. V lost 3 bases and J 3 bases, leaving 12 bases between the germline ends. CDR3 length: 15 residues. The CDR3 sequence is CASSQREGSNQPQHF. CDR3 nucleotides: TGCGCCAGCAGCCAGAGGGAGGGGTCCAATCAGCCCCAGCATTTT.

This chain uses TRBV5-1 with TRBJ1-4; no firm D call. The V gene's germline CDR1 is SGHRS and CDR2 YFSETQ. The ends were cut back, 0 bases at V and 7 bases at J, with 10 bases in the middle. This CDR3 has 14 residues. CDR3 in amino acids: CASSLDSSGEKLFF. CDR3 sequence (DNA): TGCGCCAGCAGCTTGGATAGCTCGGGTGAAAAACTGTTTTTT.

The chain recombines TRBV28 with TRBJ2-3; D may be TRBD1 (6 bases). The V gene's germline CDR1 is MDHEN and CDR2 SYDVKM. Trimming pared 6 bases from V and 6 bases from J, leaving 22 bases between. CDR3 length equals 16 residues. CDR3 in DNA: TGTGCCAGCAGACCCGAACAGGGAGCCTCCGCTGATACGCAGTATTTT. Translation: CASRPEQGASADTQYF.

This chain links TRBV2 with TRBJ2-3, with D possibly matching TRBD2 (6 bases). This CDR3 has 14 residues. V gave up 4 bases and J gave up 3 bases, with 11 bases separating them. Germline V CDR1 and CDR2: SNHLY, FYNNEI. This CDR3 reads CASSGWDFTDTQYF. As DNA, the CDR3 is TGTGCCAGCAGTGGCTGGGACTTTACAGATACGCAGTATTTT.

The gene calls are TRBV5-4 and TRBJ1-2; weak D call: TRBD1 (5 bases). Germline CDR1 reads SGHNT; CDR2 reads YYREEE (reference sequence). V lost 6 bases, J lost 8 bases, and 17 bases lay in between. CDR3 length: 13 residues. The DNA for the CDR3 is TGTGCCAGCACCGGGGGTCAGAGGGAAGGCTACACCTTC. Translated: CASTGGQREGYTF.

The chain uses TRBV15 and TRBJ2-1; D is uncertain. The CDR3 consists of 11 residues. Trimming removed 5 bases at V and 6 bases at J, with 5 bases between. Germline loops: CDR1 LNHNV, CDR2 YYDKDF (reference sequence). CDR3 sequence (DNA): TGTGCCACCAGCTCCGGCAATGAGCAGTTCTTC. Translating gives CATSSGNEQFF.

The genes are TRBV19 and TRBJ1-5; weak D call: TRBD1 (5 bases). Germline CDR1 and CDR2: LNHDA and SQIVND (reference sequence). This CDR3 is built from 15 residues. Trimming removed 6 bases from V and 2 bases from J, with 14 bases in between. CDR3 protein: CASRTGHLGNQPQHF. The CDR3 nucleotides read TGTGCCAGTAGAACCGGACATTTGGGCAATCAGCCCCAGCATTTT.

The chain links TRBV7-9 to TRBJ2-1; 12 nucleotides line up with TRBD2. Germline CDR1 reads SEHNR; CDR2 reads FQNEAQ (reference sequence). Unmatched junction bases numbered 6, after V lost 5 bases and J lost 10 bases. This CDR3 spans 14 amino acids. CDR3 bases: TGTGCCAGCAGCCCGGGACTAGCGGGTCGGGAGCAGTTCTTC. It is translated as CASSPGLAGREQFF.